These 9 T cell receptor beta chains came from one sample sequenced in a study of OX40 agonist ivuxolimab in advanced cancers. Measured with immunoSEQ multiplex PCR; TCRdb has only the in-frame clones, and not every one. The sample gives around 100,000 clones, roughly nine tenths of which show up once; around 0.33% is in the top ten. The material sequenced was CD4+ or CD8+ T cells sorted from blood, taken in a trial of the OX40 agonist ivuxolimab. These TCRs come from an adult with an advanced solid tumor such as melanoma, head and neck, liver or kidney cancer.

This clone showed up just once. The rearrangement links TRBV5-1 to TRBJ2-3, with 9 positions matching TRBD1. The germline V gene has CDR1 SGHRS and CDR2 YFSETQ. With V trimmed by 4 bases and J by 0 bases, 3 bases remained unmatched. The CDR3 loop spans 15 amino acids. The CDR3 loop is CASSRDRVSTDTQYF. In DNA form, the CDR3 reads TGCGCCAGCAGCAGGGACAGGGTCAGCACAGATACGCAGTATTTT.

J is TRBJ2-7 and V is TRBV29-1; D assignment may be TRBD1 or TRBD2 (5 bases each). The CDR3 contains 12 residues. V was clipped by 4 bases and J by 2 bases, with 9 bases between them. Germline V lookup: CDR1 SQVTM, CDR2 ANQGSEA. The CDR3 bases are TGCAGCGTTGTGTCGGGACCCTACGAGCAGTACTTC. Residues: CSVVSGPYEQYF.

CDR3 coding DNA: TGTGCCAGTAGTCTAACCTACAGGCGGCAAGAGACCCAGTACTTC. Its translation: CASSLTYRRQETQYF. This chain connects TRBV19 to TRBJ2-5; tentative D call: TRBD1 (5 bases). V lost 5 bases to trimming and J lost 2 bases, with 15 bases between them. Germline lookup yields CDR1 LNHDA and CDR2 SQIVND (reference sequence). The CDR3 consists of 15 residues.

CDR3 protein: CASSPKGGGRRAGELFF. CDR3 DNA: TGCGCCAGCAGCCCCAAAGGGGGGGGAAGAAGGGCCGGGGAGCTGTTTTTT. V is TRBV4-1 and J is TRBJ2-2, with a possible D match to TRBD2 (7 bases). This CDR3 spans 17 amino acids. Germline V gives CDR1 MGHRA, CDR2 YSYEKL. V dropped 4 bases and J dropped 6 bases, with 21 bases sitting between them.

CDR3 sequence (DNA): TGTGCCAGCAGTCCGGGACAGGGGGTCGGCTATGGCTACACCTTC. Protein: CASSPGQGVGYGYTF. The rearrangement joins TRBV6-6 to TRBJ1-2; 11 bases align to TRBD1. This CDR3 spans 15 amino acids. Germline V lookup: CDR1 MNHNY, CDR2 SVGAGI (reference sequence). V gave up 5 bases and J gave up 4 bases; unmatched junction bases: 6.

The chain couples TRBV18 to TRBJ1-3; 7 bases agree with TRBD1. The CDR3 loop spans 16 amino acids. Per germline, CDR1 KGHSH and CDR2 LQKENI. V lost 3 bases to trimming and J lost 0 bases; unmatched junction nucleotides: 5. CDR3 coding DNA: TGTGCCAGCTCACCCCAGACAGGGATCTCTGGAAACACCATATATTTT. Its protein is CASSPQTGISGNTIYF.

This sequence joins TRBV12-5 and TRBJ2-1; 7 bases line up with TRBD2. The CDR3 runs to 14 residues. Trimming cost V 7 bases and J 8 bases; bases outside gene matches: 11. Germline CDR1 and CDR2: LGHNT and FRNRAP. Here the CDR3 reads CASASLGGSYEQFF. The CDR3 nucleotides are TGTGCTAGTGCCTCTTTAGGCGGGAGTTATGAGCAGTTCTTC. The full variable domain, its missing parts supplied by reference TRBV12-5 and TRBJ2-1, is DARVTQTPRHKVTEMGQEVTMRCQPILGHNTVFWYRQTMMQGLELLAYFRNRAPLDDSGMPKDRFSAEMPDATLATLKIQPSEPRDSAVYFCASASLGGSYEQFFGPGTRLTVL.

The chain combines TRBV28 with TRBJ1-5; 9 positions match TRBD1. There are 15 residues in the CDR3. Looked up from germline, CDR1 is MDHEN and CDR2 is SYDVKM. V trimming: 5 bases; J trimming: 6 bases; junction bases outside the gene matches: 8. Here the CDR3 reads CASSPLTGGGQPQHF. The DNA of the CDR3 is TGTGCCAGCAGTCCGCTTACAGGGGGCGGTCAGCCCCAGCATTTT.

The CDR3 reads CASSPSGGSTEAFF. In nucleotides, the CDR3 is TGCGCCAGCAGCCCCTCCGGGGGTAGCACTGAAGCTTTCTTT. The rearrangement links TRBV5-1 to TRBJ1-1, with D possibly TRBD1 on 5 matching bases. In germline, CDR1 is SGHRS, CDR2 YFSETQ. This CDR3 contains 14 residues. Trimming shortened V by 4 bases and J by 4 bases, and 14 bases separated the two germline ends.